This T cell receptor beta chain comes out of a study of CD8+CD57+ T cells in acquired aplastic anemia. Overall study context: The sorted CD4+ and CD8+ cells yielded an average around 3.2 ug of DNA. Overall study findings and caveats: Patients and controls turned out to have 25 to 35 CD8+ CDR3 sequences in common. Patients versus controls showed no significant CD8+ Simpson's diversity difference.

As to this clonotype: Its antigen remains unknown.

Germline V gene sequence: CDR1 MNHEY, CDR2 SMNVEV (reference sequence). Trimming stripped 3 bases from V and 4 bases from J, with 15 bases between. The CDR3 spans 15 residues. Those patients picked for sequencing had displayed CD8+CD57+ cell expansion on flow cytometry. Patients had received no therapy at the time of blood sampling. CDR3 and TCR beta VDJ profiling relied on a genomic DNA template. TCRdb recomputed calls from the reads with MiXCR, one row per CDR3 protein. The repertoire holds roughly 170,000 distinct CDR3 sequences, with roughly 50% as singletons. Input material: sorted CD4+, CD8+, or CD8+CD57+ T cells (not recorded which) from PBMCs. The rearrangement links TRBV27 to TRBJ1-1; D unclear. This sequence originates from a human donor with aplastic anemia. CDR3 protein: CASSLLGFGVTEAFF. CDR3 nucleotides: TGTGCCAGCAGTTTGCTGGGGTTTGGTGTCACTGAAGCTTTCTTT.